The clone carrying this TCR beta chain has just a few counts. The antigen remains undetermined. cDNA molecules carried unique molecular identifiers, and template switching added a universal primer site. MiXCR was run by TCRdb on the 5' RACE reads, yielding one entry per CDR3 protein. The table has roughly 1.6 million distinct CDR3 sequences, around 29% seen once; the top ten hold approximately 0.29%. The data were taken from a study of identical twins. Study-level points and caveats: Abundant beta clonotypes from cord blood bore fewer insertions; memory repertoires lacked this pattern.

The receptor comes from a newborn girl in good health. The specimen was cord blood.

This chain's CDR3 is CASSHIRDTQYF. As DNA, the CDR3 is TGCGCCAGCAGCCATATTCGGGATACGCAGTATTTT. The J gene is TRBJ2-3, the V gene TRBV4-1; D call uncertain. V was trimmed by 3 bases and J by 6 bases, leaving 7 bases between them. Germline V gene data show CDR1 as MGHRA and CDR2 as YSYEKL. The CDR3 is 12 amino acids.